The rows below give T cell receptor beta chains drawn from one sample of a study of identical twins. TCRdb fed the 5' RACE reads into MiXCR, producing one record per CDR3 protein. Among some 260,000 distinct CDR3 sequences listed, over 12% were seen once. Material: memory (CD45RO+) T cells sorted from blood. Receptor source: a woman under 30 in good health. CDR3s include the opening cysteine and the closing phenylalanine or tryptophan. Fields, in order: D gene, clone size, J gene, V gene, CDR3 DNA, CDR3 protein. The D gene is left open where the match is weak. Not every row has a clone size; where given, it reads once, few, many or a size class.

D gene: -; clone size: -; J gene: TRBJ1-3; V gene: TRBV28; CDR3 DNA: TGTGCCAGCAGTCACCCCCGGACAGCCAACACCATATATTTT; CDR3 protein: CASSHPRTANTIYF
D gene: -; clone size: -; J gene: TRBJ1-2; V gene: TRBV6-1; CDR3 DNA: TGTGCCAGCAGTGAAGGCGGACAGATCTATGGCTACACCTTC; CDR3 protein: CASSEGGQIYGYTF
D gene: TRBD1; clone size: -; J gene: TRBJ2-7; V gene: TRBV5-1; CDR3 DNA: TGCGCCAGCAGCTCAGGGACAGGGGGCATGGACGAGCAGTACTTC; CDR3 protein: CASSSGTGGMDEQYF
D gene: -; clone size: few; J gene: TRBJ1-5; V gene: TRBV12-3/TRBV12-4; CDR3 DNA: TGTGCCACCAGCGGGGGAAGCAATCAGCCCCAGCATTTT; CDR3 protein: CATSGGSNQPQHF
D gene: -; clone size: few; J gene: TRBJ2-3; V gene: TRBV11-2; CDR3 DNA: TGTGCCAGCAGCTTAGATCCCCCGGGTAGCACAGATACGCAGTATTTT; CDR3 protein: CASSLDPPGSTDTQYF
D gene: TRBD1; clone size: -; J gene: TRBJ2-2; V gene: TRBV7-3; CDR3 DNA: TGTGCCAGCAGCCCGCTGACAGGGGCCACCGGGGAGCTGTTTTTT; CDR3 protein: CASSPLTGATGELFF
D gene: TRBD1; clone size: few; J gene: TRBJ1-1; V gene: TRBV20-1; CDR3 DNA: TGCAGTGCAAGACAGGGCCTAATGAACACTGAAGCTTTCTTT; CDR3 protein: CSARQGLMNTEAFF
D gene: TRBD2; clone size: -; J gene: TRBJ2-1; V gene: TRBV6-5; CDR3 DNA: TGTGCCAGCAGCCACTCCTTTGGAGCGGGAGGGCGGAGAAATGAGCAGTTCTTC; CDR3 protein: CASSHSFGAGGRRNEQFF
D gene: -; clone size: few; J gene: TRBJ1-5; V gene: TRBV5-5; CDR3 DNA: TGTGCCAGCAGCTTAACAGTGTTGGATCAGCCCCAGCATTTT; CDR3 protein: CASSLTVLDQPQHF
D gene: -; clone size: -; J gene: TRBJ2-1; V gene: TRBV30; CDR3 DNA: TGTGCCTGGGGCTGGTATGAGCAGTTCTTC; CDR3 protein: CAWGWYEQFF
D gene: TRBD2; clone size: -; J gene: TRBJ2-5; V gene: TRBV7-2; CDR3 DNA: TGTGCCAGCAGCCTGAAGACTAGCGGGACGGAGACCCAGTACTTC; CDR3 protein: CASSLKTSGTETQYF
D gene: -; clone size: -; J gene: TRBJ2-1; V gene: TRBV5-1; CDR3 DNA: TGCGCCAGCAGCCTGATGGGGGGAGGAGAGTTCTTC; CDR3 protein: CASSLMGGGEFF